This TCR beta chain appears in the sequencing data of a study of regulatory T cells in long-lasting Graves disease. Through Arm-PCR of CDR3 regions and iRepertoire HTBI primers, TCR beta libraries were built. TCRdb redid the calling of the multiplex PCR reads with MiXCR, one entry per CDR3 protein. Of around 300,000 distinct CDR3 sequences listed, around 20% are singletons. CDR3 length equals 19 residues. With V trimmed by 5 bases and J by 3 bases, 19 bases remained unmatched. Germline lookup yields CDR1 DFQATT and CDR2 SNEGSKA (reference sequence). Time point defined: persistent/refractory GD, antithyroid drugs over 5 years with positive TRAb. The TCR library was made from RNA extracted from PBMCs.

The chain recombines TRBV20-1 with TRBJ2-4, with 10 bases fitting TRBD2. The clonotype originates from a female donor with Graves disease. The sample consisted of peripheral blood mononuclear cells (PBMCs), taken when the disease was refractory, from a patient treated with antithyroid drugs. The CDR3 is CSASTSEREGQGVKNIQYF. CDR3 nucleotide sequence: TGCAGTGCTTCTACCTCGGAGCGGGAGGGTCAAGGAGTCAAAAACATTCAGTACTTC.